The sequence of this TCR beta chain was determined in a study of Graves' ophthalmopathy and Graves' hyperthyroidism. The PBMC fraction was derived from more than 8 ml of fresh peripheral blood. The CDR3 runs 14 residues. The germline V gene has CDR1 SGHTA and CDR2 FQGNSA. Deletions cut 3 bases from V and 2 bases from J, with 11 bases between. This clonotype was observed at least ten times. Amplified TCR beta CDR3 regions were obtained using RNA transcripts as template. Investigators did first-round RT-PCR with HTBI primers, then second-round multiplex PCR. TCRdb re-analysed the multiplex PCR reads in MiXCR, keeping a single row per CDR3 protein. The table shows 300,000 or so distinct CDR3 sequences, with roughly 17% occurring only once.

The genes are TRBV7-2 and TRBJ2-7; D is tentatively TRBD1 or TRBD2 (5 bases each). The sequence came from an adult man with Graves' ophthalmopathy. Material for sequencing was peripheral blood. CDR3: CASSFRDATYEQYF. For the CDR3, the DNA is TGTGCCAGCAGCTTCCGGGACGCAACCTACGAGCAGTACTTC.